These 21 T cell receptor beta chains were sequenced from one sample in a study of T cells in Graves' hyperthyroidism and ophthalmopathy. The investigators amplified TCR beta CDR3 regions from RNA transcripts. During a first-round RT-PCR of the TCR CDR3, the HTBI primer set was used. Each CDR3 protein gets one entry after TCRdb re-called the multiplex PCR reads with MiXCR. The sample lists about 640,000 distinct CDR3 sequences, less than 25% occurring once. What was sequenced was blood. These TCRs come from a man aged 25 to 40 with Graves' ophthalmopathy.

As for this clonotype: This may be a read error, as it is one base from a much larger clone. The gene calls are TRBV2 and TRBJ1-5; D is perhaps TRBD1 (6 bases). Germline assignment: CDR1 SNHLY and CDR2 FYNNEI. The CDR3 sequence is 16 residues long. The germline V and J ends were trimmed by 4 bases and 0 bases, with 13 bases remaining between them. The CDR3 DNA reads TGTGCCAGCAGTGGAGAGACAGGAATTAGCAATCAGCCCCAGCATTTT. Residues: CASSGETGISNQPQHF.

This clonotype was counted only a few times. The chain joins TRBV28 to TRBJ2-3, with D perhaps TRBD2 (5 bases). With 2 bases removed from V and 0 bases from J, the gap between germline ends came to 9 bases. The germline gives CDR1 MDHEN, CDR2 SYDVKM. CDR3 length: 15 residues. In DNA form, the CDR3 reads TGTGCCAGCAGTTTAGTGAGGACTAGCACAGATACGCAGTATTTT. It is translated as CASSLVRTSTDTQYF.

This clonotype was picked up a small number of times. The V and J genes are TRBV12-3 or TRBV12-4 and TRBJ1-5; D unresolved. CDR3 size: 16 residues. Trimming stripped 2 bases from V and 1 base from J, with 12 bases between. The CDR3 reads CASSLRQARSNQPQHF. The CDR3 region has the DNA TGTGCCAGCAGTTTACGCCAGGCGAGGAGCAATCAGCCCCAGCATTTT.

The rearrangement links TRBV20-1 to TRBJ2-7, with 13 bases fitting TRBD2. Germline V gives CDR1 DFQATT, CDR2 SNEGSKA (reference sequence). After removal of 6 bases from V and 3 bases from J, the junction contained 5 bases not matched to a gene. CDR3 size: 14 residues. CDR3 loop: CSAPGLAGSYEQYF. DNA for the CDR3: TGCAGTGCCCCGGGACTAGCGGGAAGCTACGAGCAGTACTTC.

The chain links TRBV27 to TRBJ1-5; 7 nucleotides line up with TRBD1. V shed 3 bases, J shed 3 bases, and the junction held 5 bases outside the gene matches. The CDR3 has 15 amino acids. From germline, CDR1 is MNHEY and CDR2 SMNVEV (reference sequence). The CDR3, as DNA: TGTGCCAGCAGTTTTGGACAGGCCCCCAATCAGCCCCAGCATTTT. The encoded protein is CASSFGQAPNQPQHF.

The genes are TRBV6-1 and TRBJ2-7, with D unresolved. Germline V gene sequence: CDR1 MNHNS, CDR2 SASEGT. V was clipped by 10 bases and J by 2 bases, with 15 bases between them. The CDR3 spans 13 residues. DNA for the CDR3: TGTGCCACCGCGTGGGCAGAACCCTACGAGCAGTACTTC. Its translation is CATAWAEPYEQYF.

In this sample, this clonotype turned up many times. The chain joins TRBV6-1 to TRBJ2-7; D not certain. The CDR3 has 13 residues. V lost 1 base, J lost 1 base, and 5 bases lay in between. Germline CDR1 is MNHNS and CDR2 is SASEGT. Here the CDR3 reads CASSEGASYEQYF. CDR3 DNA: TGTGCCAGCAGTGAAGGAGCTTCCTACGAGCAGTACTTC.

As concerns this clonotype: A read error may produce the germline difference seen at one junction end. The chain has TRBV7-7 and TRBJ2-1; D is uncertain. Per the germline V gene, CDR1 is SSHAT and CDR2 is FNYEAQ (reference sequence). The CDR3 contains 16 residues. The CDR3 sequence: CASSVTSRDEYNEQFF. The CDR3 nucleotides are TGTGCTAGCAGCGTGACAAGCCGAGATGAATACAATGAGCAGTTCTTC.

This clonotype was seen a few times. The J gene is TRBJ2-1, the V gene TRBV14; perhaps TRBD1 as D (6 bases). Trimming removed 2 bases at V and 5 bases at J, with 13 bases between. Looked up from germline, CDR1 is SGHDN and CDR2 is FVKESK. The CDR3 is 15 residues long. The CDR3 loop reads CASSQPGTLNNEQFF. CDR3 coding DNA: TGTGCCAGCAGCCAACCCGGGACACTAAACAATGAGCAGTTCTTC.

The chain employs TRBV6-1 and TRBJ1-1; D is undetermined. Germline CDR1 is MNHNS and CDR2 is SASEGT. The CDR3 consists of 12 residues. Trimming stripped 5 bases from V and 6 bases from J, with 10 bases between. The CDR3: CASSFDEAEAFF. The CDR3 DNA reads TGTGCCAGCAGTTTTGATGAGGCTGAAGCTTTCTTT.

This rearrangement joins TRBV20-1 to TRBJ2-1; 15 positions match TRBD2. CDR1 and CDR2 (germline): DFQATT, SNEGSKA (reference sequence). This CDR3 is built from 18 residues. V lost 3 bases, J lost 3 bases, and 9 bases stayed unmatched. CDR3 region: CSASSGTSGRYVYNEQFF. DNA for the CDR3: TGCAGTGCTAGTAGTGGGACTAGCGGGAGGTACGTCTACAATGAGCAGTTCTTC.

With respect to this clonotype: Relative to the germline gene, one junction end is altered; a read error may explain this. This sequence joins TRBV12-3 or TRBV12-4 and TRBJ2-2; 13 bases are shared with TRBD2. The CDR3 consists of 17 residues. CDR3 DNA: TGTGTCAGCAGTCTGACTAGCGGGAGGAGCAACAATGGGGAGCTGTTTTTT. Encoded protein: CVSSLTSGRSNNGELFF.

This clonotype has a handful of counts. The CDR3 sequence: CASSLALGRWNEQYF. The CDR3 DNA reads TGTGCCAGCAGCTTAGCCCTCGGCAGGTGGAACGAGCAGTACTTC. This chain uses TRBV7-9 with TRBJ2-7; the D is unclear. Germline CDR1 and CDR2: SEHNR and FQNEAQ (reference sequence). The CDR3 totals 15 residues. The germline V and J ends were trimmed by 0 bases and 5 bases, with 14 bases remaining between them.

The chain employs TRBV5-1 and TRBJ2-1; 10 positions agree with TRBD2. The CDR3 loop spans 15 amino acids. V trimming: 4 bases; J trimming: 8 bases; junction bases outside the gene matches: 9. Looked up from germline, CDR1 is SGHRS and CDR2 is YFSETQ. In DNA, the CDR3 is TGCGCCAGCAGCCGAGCGGGAGGGCCCCCGGATGAGCAGTTCTTC. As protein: CASSRAGGPPDEQFF.

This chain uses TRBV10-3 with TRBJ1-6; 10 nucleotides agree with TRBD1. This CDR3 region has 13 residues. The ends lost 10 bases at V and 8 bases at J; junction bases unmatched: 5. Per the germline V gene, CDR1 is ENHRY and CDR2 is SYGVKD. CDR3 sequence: CATQTGGDSPLHF. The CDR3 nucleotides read TGTGCCACCCAGACAGGGGGCGATTCACCCCTCCACTTT.

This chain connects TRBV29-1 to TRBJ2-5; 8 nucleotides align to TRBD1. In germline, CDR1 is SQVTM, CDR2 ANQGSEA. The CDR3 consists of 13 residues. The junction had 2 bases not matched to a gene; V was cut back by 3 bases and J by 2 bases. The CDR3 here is CSVDGQGQETQYF. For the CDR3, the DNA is TGCAGCGTTGATGGACAGGGACAAGAGACCCAGTACTTC.

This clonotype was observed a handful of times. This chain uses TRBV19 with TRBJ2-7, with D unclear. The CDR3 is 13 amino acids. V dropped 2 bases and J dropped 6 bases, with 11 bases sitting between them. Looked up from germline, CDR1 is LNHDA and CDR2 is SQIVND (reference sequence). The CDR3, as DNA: TGTGCCAGTAGTATACAGGAAAGTACCGAGCAGTACTTC. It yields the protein CASSIQESTEQYF.

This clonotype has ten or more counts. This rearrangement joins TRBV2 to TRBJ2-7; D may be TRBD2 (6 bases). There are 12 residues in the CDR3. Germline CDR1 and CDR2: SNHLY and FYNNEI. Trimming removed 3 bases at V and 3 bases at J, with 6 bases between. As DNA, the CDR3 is TGTGCCAGCAGTGAGGAGGGCTACGAGCAGTACTTC. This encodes CASSEEGYEQYF.

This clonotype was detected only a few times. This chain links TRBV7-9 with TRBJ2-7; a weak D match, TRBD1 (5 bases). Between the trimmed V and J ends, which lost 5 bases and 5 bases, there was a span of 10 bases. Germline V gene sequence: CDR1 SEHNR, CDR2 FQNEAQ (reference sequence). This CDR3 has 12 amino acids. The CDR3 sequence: CASSVTENEQYF. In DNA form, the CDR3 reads TGTGCCAGCAGCGTGACAGAAAACGAGCAGTACTTC.

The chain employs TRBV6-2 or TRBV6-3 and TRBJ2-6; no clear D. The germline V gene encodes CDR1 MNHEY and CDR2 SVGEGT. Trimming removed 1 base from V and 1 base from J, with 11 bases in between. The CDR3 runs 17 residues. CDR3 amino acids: CASSYFPGPSGANVLTF. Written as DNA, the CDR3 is TGTGCCAGCAGTTACTTTCCGGGCCCTTCTGGGGCCAACGTCCTGACTTTC.

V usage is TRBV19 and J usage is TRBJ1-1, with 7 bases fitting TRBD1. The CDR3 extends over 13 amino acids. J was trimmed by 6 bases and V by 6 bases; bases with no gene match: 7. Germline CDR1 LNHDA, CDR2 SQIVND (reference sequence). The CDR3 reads CASSEQGSPEAFF. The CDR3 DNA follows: TGTGCCAGTAGCGAACAGGGGAGCCCTGAAGCTTTCTTT.